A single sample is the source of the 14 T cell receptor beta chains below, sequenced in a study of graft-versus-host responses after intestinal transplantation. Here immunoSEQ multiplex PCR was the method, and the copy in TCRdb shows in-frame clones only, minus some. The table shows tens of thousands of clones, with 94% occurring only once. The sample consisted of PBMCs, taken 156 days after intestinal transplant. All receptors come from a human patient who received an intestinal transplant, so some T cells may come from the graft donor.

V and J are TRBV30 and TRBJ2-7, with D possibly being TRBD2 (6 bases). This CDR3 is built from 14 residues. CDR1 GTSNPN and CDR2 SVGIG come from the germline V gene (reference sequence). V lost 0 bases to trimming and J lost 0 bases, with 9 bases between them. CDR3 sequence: CAWSVDGSSYEQYF. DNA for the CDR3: TGTGCCTGGAGTGTCGACGGGAGCTCCTACGAGCAGTACTTC.

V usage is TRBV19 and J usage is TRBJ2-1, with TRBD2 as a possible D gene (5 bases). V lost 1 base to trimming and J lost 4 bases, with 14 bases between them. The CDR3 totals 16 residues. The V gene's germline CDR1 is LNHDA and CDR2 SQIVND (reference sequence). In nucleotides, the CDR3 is TGTGCCAGTAGTATAGTGGACTCCGGAGGTTACAATGAGCAGTTCTTC. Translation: CASSIVDSGGYNEQFF.

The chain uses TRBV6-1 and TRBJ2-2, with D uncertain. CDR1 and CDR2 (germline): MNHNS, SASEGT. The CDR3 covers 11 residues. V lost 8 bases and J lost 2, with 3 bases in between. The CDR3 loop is CASDNTGELFF. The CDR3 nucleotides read TGTGCCAGCGACAACACCGGGGAGCTGTTTTTT.

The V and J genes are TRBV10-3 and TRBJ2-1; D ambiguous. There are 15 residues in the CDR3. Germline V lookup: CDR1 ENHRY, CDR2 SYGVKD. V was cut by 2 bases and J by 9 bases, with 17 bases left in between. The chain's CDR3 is CAISETPLWWSEQFF. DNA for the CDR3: TGTGCCATCAGTGAGACCCCCCTTTGGTGGAGTGAGCAGTTCTTC.

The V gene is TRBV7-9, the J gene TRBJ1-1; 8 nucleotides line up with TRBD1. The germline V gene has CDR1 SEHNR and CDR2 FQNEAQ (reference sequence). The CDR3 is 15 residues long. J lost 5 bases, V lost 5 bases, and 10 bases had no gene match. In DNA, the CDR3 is TGTGCCAGCAGCCTACGAGGACAGGGCCAGACTGAAGCTTTCTTT. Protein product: CASSLRGQGQTEAFF.

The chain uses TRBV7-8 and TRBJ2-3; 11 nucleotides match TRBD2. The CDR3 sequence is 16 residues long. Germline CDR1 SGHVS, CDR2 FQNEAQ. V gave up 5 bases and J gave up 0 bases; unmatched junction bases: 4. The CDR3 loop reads CASSPGTSGSTDTQYF. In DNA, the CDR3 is TGTGCCAGCAGCCCCGGGACTAGCGGCAGCACAGATACGCAGTATTTT.

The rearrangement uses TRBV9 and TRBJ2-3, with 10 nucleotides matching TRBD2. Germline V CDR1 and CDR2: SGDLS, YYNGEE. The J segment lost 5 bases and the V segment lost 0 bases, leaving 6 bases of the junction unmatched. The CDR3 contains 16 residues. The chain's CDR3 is CASSVAPSGGGDTQYF. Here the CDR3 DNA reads TGTGCCAGCAGCGTAGCCCCTAGCGGGGGAGGAGATACGCAGTATTTT.

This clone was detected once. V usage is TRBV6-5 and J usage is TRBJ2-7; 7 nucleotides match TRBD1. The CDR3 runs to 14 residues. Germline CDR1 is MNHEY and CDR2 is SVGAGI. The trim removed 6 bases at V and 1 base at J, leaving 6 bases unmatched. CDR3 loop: CASRKDRTSYEQYF. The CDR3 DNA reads TGTGCCAGCAGGAAGGACAGGACATCCTACGAGCAGTACTTC.

In DNA form, the CDR3 reads TGCGCCAGCAGTCCGGGACAGAGAATGAACACTGAAGCTTTCTTT. This translates into CASSPGQRMNTEAFF. This sequence joins TRBV5-1 and TRBJ1-1; 7 bases map to TRBD1. The junction had 7 bases not matched to a gene; V was cut back by 5 bases and J by 0 bases. The CDR3 length is 15 residues. CDR1 is SGHRS and CDR2 is YFSETQ in the germline V gene.

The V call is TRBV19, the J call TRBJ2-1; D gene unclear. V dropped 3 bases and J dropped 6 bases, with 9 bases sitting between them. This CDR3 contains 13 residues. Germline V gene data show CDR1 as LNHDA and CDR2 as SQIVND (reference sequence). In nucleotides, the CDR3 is TGTGCCAGTAGTATTTCTCGTATCAATGAGCAGTTCTTC. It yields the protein CASSISRINEQFF.

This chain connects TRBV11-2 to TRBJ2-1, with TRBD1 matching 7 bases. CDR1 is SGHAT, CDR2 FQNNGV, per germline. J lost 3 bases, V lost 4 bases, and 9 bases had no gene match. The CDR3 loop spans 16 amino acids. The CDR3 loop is CASSSRTGTDYNEQFF. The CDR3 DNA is TGTGCCAGCAGCTCCAGAACCGGGACAGACTACAATGAGCAGTTCTTC. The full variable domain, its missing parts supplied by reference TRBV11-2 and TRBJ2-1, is EAGVAQSPRYKIIEKRQSVAFWCNPISGHATLYWYQQILGQGPKLLIQFQNNGVVDDSQLPKDRFSAERLKGVDSTLKIQPAKLEDSAVYLCASSSRTGTDYNEQFFGPGTRLTVL.

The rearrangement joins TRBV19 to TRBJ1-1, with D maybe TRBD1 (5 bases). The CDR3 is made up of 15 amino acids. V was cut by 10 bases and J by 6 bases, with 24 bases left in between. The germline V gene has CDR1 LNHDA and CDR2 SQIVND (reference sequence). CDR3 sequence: CAISQPGGGWAEAFF. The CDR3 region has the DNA TGTGCCATCTCACAACCGGGCGGGGGTTGGGCTGAAGCTTTCTTT.

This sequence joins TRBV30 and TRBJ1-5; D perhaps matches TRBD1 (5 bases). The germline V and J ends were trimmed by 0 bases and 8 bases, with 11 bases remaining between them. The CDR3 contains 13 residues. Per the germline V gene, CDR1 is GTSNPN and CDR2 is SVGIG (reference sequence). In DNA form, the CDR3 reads TGTGCCTGGAGTGTACAGGCCTGGGAGCCCCAGCATTTT. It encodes CAWSVQAWEPQHF.

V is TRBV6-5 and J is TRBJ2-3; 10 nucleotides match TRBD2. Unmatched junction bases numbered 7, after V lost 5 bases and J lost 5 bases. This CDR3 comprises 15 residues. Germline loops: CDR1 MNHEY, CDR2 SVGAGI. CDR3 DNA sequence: TGTGCCAGCAGTAACCCGGGACTAGCGATAGATACGCAGTATTTT. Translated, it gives CASSNPGLAIDTQYF.